The 10 T cell receptor beta chains below were found in one sample sequenced in a study of cytomegalovirus exposure and HLA in healthy donors. PCR primers comprised 60 Vbeta and 13 Jbeta primers. Generated by immunoSEQ multiplex PCR, the TCRdb table keeps only in-frame clones and is missing some. This sample has about 160,000 clones, with about 81% found just once. The specimen was PBMCs. These receptors were collected from a young woman in good health and CMV-seronegative.

J is TRBJ2-7 and V is TRBV28, with TRBD1 matching 8 bases. The V gene end was trimmed by 10 bases and the J gene end by 2 bases; junction bases not matched to a gene: 10. Germline V gene sequence: CDR1 MDHEN, CDR2 SYDVKM. The CDR3 totals 14 residues. CDR3 in amino acids: CAITKGQVTYEQYF. CDR3 bases: TGTGCCATTACGAAGGGACAGGTCACCTACGAGCAGTACTTC.

The rearrangement uses TRBV6-6 and TRBJ1-5; possible D gene TRBD1, 5 bases. This CDR3 comprises 16 residues. In germline, CDR1 is MNHNY, CDR2 SVGAGI (reference sequence). V was clipped by 0 bases and J by 4 bases, with 13 bases between them. CDR3 in amino acids: CASSYSFSQGNQPQHF. In nucleotides, the CDR3 is TGTGCCAGCAGTTACTCGTTTAGCCAGGGAAATCAGCCCCAGCATTTT.

This sequence joins TRBV5-1 and TRBJ1-4, with a weak D call TRBD1 (6 bases). Germline CDR1 and CDR2: SGHRS and YFSETQ. Between the trimmed V and J ends, which lost 0 bases and 1 base, there was a span of 10 bases. The CDR3 spans 16 residues. CDR3 amino acids: CASSLAGGRTNEKLFF. The CDR3, as DNA: TGCGCCAGCAGCTTGGCGGGGGGCCGAACTAATGAAAAACTGTTTTTT.

As to this clone: At one end, the junction sequence differs from germline, possibly due to a read error. The gene calls are TRBV7-9 and TRBJ1-3, with no clear D. The CDR3 loop spans 17 amino acids. In germline, CDR1 is SEHNR, CDR2 FQNEAQ (reference sequence). CDR3 residues: CSSSFSPSGSDGNTIYF. The CDR3 DNA reads as TGTTCCAGCAGCTTCTCCCCATCCGGGAGTGATGGAAACACCATATATTTT.

V and J are TRBV12-5 and TRBJ2-7; possibly TRBD2 for D (5 bases). Looked up from germline, CDR1 is LGHNT and CDR2 is FRNRAP. With 5 bases removed from V and 3 bases from J, the gap between germline ends came to 8 bases. The CDR3 is 12 amino acids. CDR3 DNA sequence: TGTGCTAGTGGTACGGGAAGCTACGAGCAGTACTTC. It yields the protein CASGTGSYEQYF.

The CDR3 is CASSLRRDRGNEKLFF. Here the CDR3 DNA reads TGCGCCAGCAGCCTTCGCCGGGACAGGGGGAATGAAAAACTGTTTTTT. The chain links TRBV5-1 to TRBJ1-4; 11 bases line up with TRBD1. The CDR3 loop spans 16 amino acids. CDR1 is SGHRS and CDR2 is YFSETQ in the germline V gene. With 4 bases clipped from V and 5 bases from J, the junction kept 7 bases outside the gene matches.

The chain is built from TRBV7-9 and TRBJ2-7, with 8 bases matching TRBD1. J was trimmed by 0 bases and V by 5 bases; bases with no gene match: 6. Germline CDR1 is SEHNR and CDR2 is FQNEAQ (reference sequence). The CDR3 spans 15 residues. CDR3 sequence: CASSDGQGPSYEQYF. For the CDR3, the DNA is TGTGCCAGCAGCGACGGACAGGGACCCTCCTACGAGCAGTACTTC.

V is TRBV30 and J is TRBJ2-5; TRBD1 agrees at 8 bases. The J call may be faulty, since TRBJ2-7 better matches the DNA end. This CDR3 contains 15 residues. Germline loops: CDR1 GTSNPN, CDR2 SVGIG (reference sequence). CDR3 DNA sequence: TGTGCCTGGAGTTTCCGGGACAGGAGGACCTACGAGCAGTACTTC. It encodes CAWSFRDRRTYEQYF.

The chain joins TRBV9 to TRBJ1-1; TRBD1 aligns across 10 bases. CDR3 length: 16 residues. The germline gives CDR1 SGDLS, CDR2 YYNGEE. The junction had 6 bases not matched to a gene; V was cut back by 3 bases and J by 1 base. The CDR3 loop reads CASSGGGDRGNTEAFF. CDR3 in DNA: TGTGCCAGCAGCGGAGGAGGGGACAGGGGGAACACTGAAGCTTTCTTT.

V is TRBV19 and J is TRBJ2-3; 7 bases fit TRBD1. CDR3 size: 16 residues. CDR1 and CDR2 from the germline V gene are LNHDA and SQIVND (reference sequence). The J segment lost 3 bases and the V segment lost 5 bases, leaving 11 bases of the junction unmatched. CDR3 coding DNA: TGTGCCAGTAGTGTCCGACAGGGATCGGTTACAGATACGCAGTATTTT. This sequence encodes CASSVRQGSVTDTQYF.